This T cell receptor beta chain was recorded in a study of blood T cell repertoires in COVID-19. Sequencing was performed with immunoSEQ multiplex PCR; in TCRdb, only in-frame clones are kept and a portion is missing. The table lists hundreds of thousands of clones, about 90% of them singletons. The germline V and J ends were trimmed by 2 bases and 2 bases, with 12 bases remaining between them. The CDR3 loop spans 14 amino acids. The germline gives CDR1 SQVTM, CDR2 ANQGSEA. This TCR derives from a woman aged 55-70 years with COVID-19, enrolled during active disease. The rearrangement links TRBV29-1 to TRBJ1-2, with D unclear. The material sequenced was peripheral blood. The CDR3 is CSVETRSRNYGYTF. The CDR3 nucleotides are TGCAGCGTTGAAACCCGCTCGAGAAACTATGGCTACACCTTC.